This T cell receptor beta chain was found in a study of blood T cell repertoires in COVID-19. Study summary: The study drew acute and convalescent COVID-19 samples from the United States, Italy and Spain. In each case, the material was cDNA or gDNA derived from T cells, B-cell-depleted T cells, or PBMCs.

Libraries were prepared by immunoSEQ multiplex PCR; TCRdb keeps only in-frame clonotypes and omits some of them. Of a few hundred thousand clones in the sample, around nine tenths were seen once. Germline V gene lookup returns CDR1 DFQATT and CDR2 SNEGSKA (reference sequence). The CDR3 consists of 11 residues. Everyone who took part was roughly 18 to 89 years old, and they came from 20 to 25 US areas. Participant-reported clinical history was the basis for cohort assignment. Regarding this clone: Sequence at one end of the junction differs from germline and may be a read error. This sample includes further DNA sequences coding for the same CDR3.

The rearrangement uses TRBV20-1 and TRBJ2-7; D perhaps matches TRBD2 (6 bases). The clonotype originates from a man younger than 40 in a cohort exposed to, infected with or recovered from COVID-19 (not recorded which). The sample taken for sequencing was PBMCs or T cells enriched from blood (not recorded which). The CDR3 is CSAREGYEQYF. In nucleotides, the CDR3 is TGCAGTGCTAGGGAGGGCTACGAACAGTACTTC.